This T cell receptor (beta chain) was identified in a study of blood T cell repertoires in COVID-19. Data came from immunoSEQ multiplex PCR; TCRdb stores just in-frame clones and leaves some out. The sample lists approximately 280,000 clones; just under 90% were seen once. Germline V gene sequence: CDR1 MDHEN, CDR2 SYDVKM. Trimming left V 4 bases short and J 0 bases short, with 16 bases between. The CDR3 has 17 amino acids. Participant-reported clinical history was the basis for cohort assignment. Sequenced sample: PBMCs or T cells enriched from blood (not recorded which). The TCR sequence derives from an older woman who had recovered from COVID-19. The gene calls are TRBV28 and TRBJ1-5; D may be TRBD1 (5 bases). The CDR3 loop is CASSSPTVLYSNQPQHF. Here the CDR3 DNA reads TGTGCCAGCAGTTCGCCGACAGTTCTTTATAGCAATCAGCCCCAGCATTTT.